A single TCR beta chain is shown here with its context. This CDR3 is 13 amino acids long. Per germline, CDR1 LNHDA and CDR2 SQIVND (reference sequence). The ends lost 5 bases at V and 3 bases at J; junction bases unmatched: 4. Naive CD8 cells lacked CD45RO and underwent positive selection for CCR7, leaving out terminally differentiated effector memory CD45RA+ cells. Generated by immunoSEQ multiplex PCR, the TCRdb table keeps only in-frame clones and is missing some. There are about 820,000 clones in the sample; 80% to 95% occur only once, and around 24% lies in the top ten. This record comes from a study of shared clonotypes between healthy human individuals.

The sequence was collected from a man younger than 40 in good health. Material: naive CD8+ T cells sorted from blood. The chain recombines TRBV19 with TRBJ2-7; 7 bases line up with TRBD2. The DNA for the CDR3 is TGTGCCAGTAGTCCGACTAGCTTCTACGAGCAGTACTTC. Translated: CASSPTSFYEQYF.